Shown below are 22 T cell receptor beta chains from a single sample sequenced in a study of coeliac disease. Profiled with immunoSEQ multiplex PCR; TCRdb holds only in-frame clones, not every one. Altogether roughly 6,500 clones are present, approximately 66% being singletons, with the ten largest covering approximately 6.7%. The source material was lamina propria lymphocytes from the gut. The receptors come from a man aged 50-60 years with active celiac disease.

The chain recombines TRBV5-1 with TRBJ2-2, with 8 nucleotides matching TRBD1. There are 14 residues in the CDR3. V lost 0 bases to trimming and J lost 8 bases; unmatched junction nucleotides: 3. Germline assignment: CDR1 SGHRS and CDR2 YFSETQ. The CDR3 bases are TGCGCCAGCAGCTTGGGACAGGGGATGGGGGAGCTGTTTTTT. This translates into CASSLGQGMGELFF.

A remark on this clone: Compared with germline, one end of the junction differs, possibly owing to a read error. This sequence joins TRBV7-7 and TRBJ2-3, with D perhaps TRBD2 (5 bases). Germline CDR1 SSHAT, CDR2 FNYEAQ (reference sequence). This CDR3 comprises 14 residues. The CDR3 DNA reads as TGTGCTAGCACCCGTCTAGGAGGAGGAGATACGCAGTATTTT. Residues: CASTRLGGGDTQYF.

V gene TRBV9 combines with J gene TRBJ1-2, with D unresolved. The V and J ends lost 0 bases and 7 bases respectively, with 13 bases between them. The CDR3 runs to 14 residues. CDR1 is SGDLS and CDR2 is YYNGEE in the germline V gene. CDR3 in DNA: TGTGCCAGCAGCGTAGATCCTCATGGCAGTGGCTACACCTTC. As protein: CASSVDPHGSGYTF.

This sequence joins TRBV6-5 and TRBJ1-1; the match to TRBD1 covers 7 bases. V gave up 7 bases and J gave up 4 bases; unmatched junction bases: 6. This CDR3 comprises 13 residues. From germline, CDR1 is MNHEY and CDR2 SVGAGI. The CDR3 region has the DNA TGTGCCAGCAATAAACAGGGGAGCACTGAAGCTTTCTTT. It encodes CASNKQGSTEAFF.

This clone was seen more than once but under ten times. The gene calls are TRBV12-5 and TRBJ1-3; D is unresolved. Deletions cut 1 base from V and 13 bases from J, with 14 bases between. This CDR3 spans 13 amino acids. Germline-derived CDR1 and CDR2 are LGHNT and FRNRAP. The CDR3 coding sequence is TGTGCTAGTGGTTTGGACCCAGGTACCTCAATATATTTT. Translation: CASGLDPGTSIYF. Variable domain in full (rest from reference TRBV12-5 and TRBJ1-3): DARVTQTPRHKVTEMGQEVTMRCQPILGHNTVFWYRQTMMQGLELLAYFRNRAPLDDSGMPKDRFSAEMPDATLATLKIQPSEPRDSAVYFCASGLDPGTSIYFGEGSWLTVV.

This clone was counted once. V usage is TRBV19 and J usage is TRBJ1-2; D is possibly TRBD1 (5 bases). CDR3 length: 15 residues. Germline V CDR1 and CDR2: LNHDA, SQIVND (reference sequence). V lost 5 bases and J lost 4, with 17 bases in between. CDR3 sequence (DNA): TGTGCCAGTAGTTGGGGAACAGGTTCGGCCTATGGCTACACCTTC. Translating it yields CASSWGTGSAYGYTF.

This clone was observed a few times. The chain carries TRBV7-6 and TRBJ1-6; D is perhaps TRBD1 (6 bases). The CDR3 runs 17 residues. The V end was cut by 5 bases, the J end by 7 bases, with 21 bases between. Germline CDR1 reads SGHVS; CDR2 reads FNYEAQ. The CDR3 DNA follows: TGTGCCAGCAGCCCTCAGGGTGCAGGGGCCACCAATTCACCCCTCCACTTT. It specifies CASSPQGAGATNSPLHF.

V is TRBV19 and J is TRBJ2-1; 8 bases match TRBD1. This CDR3 spans 18 amino acids. J gave up 0 bases and V 6 bases, and 13 bases lay outside the gene matches. From germline, CDR1 is LNHDA and CDR2 SQIVND (reference sequence). The CDR3 bases are TGTGCCAGTAGGATTTCCCCGGGACAGGCCAGCTCCTACAATGAGCAGTTCTTC. It translates to CASRISPGQASSYNEQFF.

The chain combines TRBV6-6 with TRBJ2-5; 15 positions match TRBD2. The CDR3 is 16 amino acids. V dropped 6 bases and J dropped 5; count of bases not matched to a gene: 7. Looked up from germline, CDR1 is MNHNY and CDR2 is SVGAGI (reference sequence). Written as DNA, the CDR3 is TGTGCCAGCAGCCCCGGACTAGCGGGGGGGAGGGAGACCCAGTACTTC. Residues: CASSPGLAGGRETQYF.

The V gene is TRBV7-8, the J gene TRBJ2-1, with D maybe TRBD2 (5 bases). The CDR3 covers 15 residues. The V end was cut by 5 bases, the J end by 0 bases, with 11 bases between. Germline V gene data show CDR1 as SGHVS and CDR2 as FQNEAQ. The CDR3: CASSPFEGSYNEQFF. DNA for the CDR3: TGTGCCAGCAGCCCTTTTGAGGGCTCCTACAATGAGCAGTTCTTC.

This clone counts as medium-sized. The chain links TRBV30 to TRBJ1-2, with D possibly being TRBD1 (5 bases). V was trimmed by 4 bases and J by 5 bases, leaving 8 bases between them. CDR1 is GTSNPN and CDR2 is SVGIG in the germline V gene (reference sequence). This CDR3 contains 11 residues. CDR3 residues: CAWTAGYGYTF. For the CDR3, the DNA is TGTGCCTGGACCGCAGGGTATGGCTACACCTTC.

This clone turned up a few times. V usage is TRBV19 and J usage is TRBJ2-2, with 8 bases that match TRBD1. Losses at the gene ends were 6 bases for V and 3 bases for J; bases not matched to a gene: 12. The CDR3 covers 17 residues. Germline V gene lookup returns CDR1 LNHDA and CDR2 SQIVND (reference sequence). The DNA of the CDR3 is TGTGCCAGTAGGCCATTACAGGGGGATCGTGACACCGGGGAGCTGTTTTTT. Protein sequence: CASRPLQGDRDTGELFF.

This clone was counted a few times. The chain carries TRBV30 and TRBJ2-7; the D gene is possibly TRBD2 (5 bases). V shed 1 base and J shed 0 bases, with 16 bases lying between them. Germline V gene lookup returns CDR1 GTSNPN and CDR2 SVGIG (reference sequence). The length of the CDR3 is 16 residues. DNA of the CDR3: TGTGCCTGGAGTGGCACTAGTACACGTAGCTCCTACGAGCAGTACGTC. Amino acid sequence: CAWSGTSTRSSYEQYV.

The gene calls are TRBV14 and TRBJ2-5; 8 nucleotides agree with TRBD1. Losses at the gene ends were 5 bases for V and 6 bases for J; bases not matched to a gene: 11. This CDR3 is built from 15 residues. CDR1 is SGHDN and CDR2 is FVKESK in the germline V gene. The CDR3 coding sequence is TGTGCCAGCAGCGCCCGGACAGGGAATAGTCAGACCCAGTACTTC. Translation gives CASSARTGNSQTQYF.

This clone was observed a handful of times. The rearrangement joins TRBV5-1 to TRBJ2-1; 12 nucleotides match TRBD2. J was trimmed by 10 bases and V by 0 bases; bases with no gene match: 8. This CDR3 spans 16 amino acids. In germline, CDR1 is SGHRS, CDR2 YFSETQ. DNA for the CDR3: TGCGCCAGCAGCTTGGGCGCTAGCGGGGGGGATGAGGAGCAGTTCTTC. Protein product: CASSLGASGGDEEQFF.

This chain uses TRBV7-6 with TRBJ1-4, with 7 bases fitting TRBD1. Germline V gene data show CDR1 as SGHVS and CDR2 as FNYEAQ. The J segment lost 3 bases and the V segment lost 5 bases, leaving 6 bases of the junction unmatched. CDR3 length equals 15 residues. The CDR3 DNA reads as TGTGCCAGCAGCCGCTCGGGACAGCCTAATGAAAAACTGTTTTTT. Translation gives CASSRSGQPNEKLFF.

V usage is TRBV19 and J usage is TRBJ1-5; a possible D gene is TRBD1 (5 bases). Germline CDR1 LNHDA, CDR2 SQIVND (reference sequence). V gave up 11 bases and J gave up 0 bases, with 26 bases separating them. This CDR3 contains 18 residues. CDR3 residues: CAEVNPQAGADSNQPQHF. CDR3 DNA: TGTGCCGAGGTTAATCCCCAGGCTGGGGCCGATAGCAATCAGCCCCAGCATTTT.

The chain combines TRBV12-5 with TRBJ2-5; TRBD2 matches at 7 bases. V shed 5 bases, J shed 1 base, and the junction held 19 bases outside the gene matches. CDR3 length: 19 amino acids. Germline V lookup: CDR1 LGHNT, CDR2 FRNRAP. The CDR3 is CASGRGRDGERGFQETQYF. DNA for the CDR3: TGTGCTAGTGGTAGGGGCCGGGATGGTGAGCGGGGATTCCAAGAGACCCAGTACTTC.

CDR3 amino acids: CASSEYVGGEQYV. In DNA form, the CDR3 reads TGTGCCAGCAGTGAATATGTGGGAGGCGAGCAGTACGTC. The chain combines TRBV25-1 with TRBJ2-7; tentative D call: TRBD2 (6 bases). The CDR3 has 13 residues. Deletions cut 0 bases from V and 6 bases from J, with 9 bases between. Germline loops: CDR1 MGHDK, CDR2 SYGVNS.

The chain recombines TRBV7-8 with TRBJ1-3; 7 bases agree with TRBD1. CDR3 length: 15 residues. The germline V gene encodes CDR1 SGHVS and CDR2 FQNEAQ. Trimming at V came to 5 bases and at J to 0 bases, leaving 4 bases not matched to a gene. CDR3: CASSPWDSSGNTIYF. Written as DNA, the CDR3 is TGTGCCAGCAGCCCCTGGGACAGCTCTGGAAACACCATATATTTT.

The V and J genes are TRBV30 and TRBJ1-3, with 7 nucleotides matching TRBD1. The CDR3 length is 13 residues. CDR1 GTSNPN and CDR2 SVGIG come from the germline V gene (reference sequence). V was pared by 8 bases and J by 1 base, with 5 bases of the junction left unmatched. The CDR3 protein is CADTGASGNTIYF. For the CDR3, the DNA is TGTGCCGATACAGGGGCTTCTGGAAACACCATATATTTT.

This clone was seen a single time. V gene TRBV7-2 combines with J gene TRBJ1-2; 9 positions match TRBD1. V shed 5 bases, J shed 4 bases, and the junction held 14 bases outside the gene matches. Germline CDR1 is SGHTA and CDR2 is FQGNSA. The CDR3 sequence is 17 residues long. CDR3 sequence (DNA): TGTGCCAGCAGCGCCTTCCTCGCAGGGACAGGGTCCTATGGCTACACCTTC. It encodes CASSAFLAGTGSYGYTF.